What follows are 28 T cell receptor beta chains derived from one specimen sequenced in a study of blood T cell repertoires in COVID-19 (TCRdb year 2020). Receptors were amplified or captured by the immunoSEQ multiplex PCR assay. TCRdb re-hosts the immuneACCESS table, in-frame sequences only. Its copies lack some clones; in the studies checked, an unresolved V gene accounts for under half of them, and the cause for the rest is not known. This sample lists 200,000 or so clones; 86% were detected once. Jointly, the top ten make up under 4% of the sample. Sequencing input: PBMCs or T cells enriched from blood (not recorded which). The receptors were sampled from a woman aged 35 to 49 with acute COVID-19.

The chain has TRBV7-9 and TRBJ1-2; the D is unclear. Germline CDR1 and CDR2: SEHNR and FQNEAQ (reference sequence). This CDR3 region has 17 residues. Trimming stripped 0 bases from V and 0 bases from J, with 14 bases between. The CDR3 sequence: CASSLATGKDTNYGYTF. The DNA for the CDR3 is TGTGCCAGCAGCTTAGCTACGGGAAAGGATACTAACTATGGCTACACCTTC.

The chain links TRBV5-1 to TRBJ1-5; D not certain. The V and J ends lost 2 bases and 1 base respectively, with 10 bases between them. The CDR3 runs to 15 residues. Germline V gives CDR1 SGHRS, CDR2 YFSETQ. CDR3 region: CASSFDGVSNQPQHF. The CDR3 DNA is TGCGCCAGCAGCTTTGACGGGGTAAGCAATCAGCCCCAGCATTTT.

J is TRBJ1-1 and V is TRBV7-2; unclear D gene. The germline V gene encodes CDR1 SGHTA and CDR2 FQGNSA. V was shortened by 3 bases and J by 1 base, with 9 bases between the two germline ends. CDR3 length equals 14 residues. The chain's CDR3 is CASSFSEWNTEAFF. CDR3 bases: TGTGCCAGCAGCTTTTCCGAGTGGAACACTGAAGCTTTCTTT.

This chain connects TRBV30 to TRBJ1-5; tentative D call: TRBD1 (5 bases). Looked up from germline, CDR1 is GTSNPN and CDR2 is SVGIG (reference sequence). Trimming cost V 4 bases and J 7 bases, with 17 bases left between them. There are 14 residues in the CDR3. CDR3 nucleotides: TGTGCCTGGAAAAGATCAGGGATCAACCAGCCCCAGCATTTT. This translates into CAWKRSGINQPQHF.

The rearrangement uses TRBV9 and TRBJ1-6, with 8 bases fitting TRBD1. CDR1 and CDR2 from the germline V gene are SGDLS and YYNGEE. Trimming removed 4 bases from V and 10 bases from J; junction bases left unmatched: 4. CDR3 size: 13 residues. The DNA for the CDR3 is TGTGCCAGCAGCCAGGGGGCGGGATCACCCCTCCACTTT. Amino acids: CASSQGAGSPLHF. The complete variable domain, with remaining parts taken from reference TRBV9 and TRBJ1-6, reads DSGVTQTPKHLITATGQRVTLRCSPRSGDLSVYWYQQSLDQGLQFLIQYYNGEERAKGNILERFSAQQFPDLHSELNLSSLELGDSALYFCASSQGAGSPLHFGNGTRLTVT.

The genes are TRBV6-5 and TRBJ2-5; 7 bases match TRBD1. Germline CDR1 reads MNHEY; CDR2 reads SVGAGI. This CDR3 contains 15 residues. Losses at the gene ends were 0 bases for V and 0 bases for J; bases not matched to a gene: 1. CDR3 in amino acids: CASSYSGTDQETQYF. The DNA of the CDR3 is TGTGCCAGCAGTTACTCTGGGACAGACCAAGAGACCCAGTACTTC.

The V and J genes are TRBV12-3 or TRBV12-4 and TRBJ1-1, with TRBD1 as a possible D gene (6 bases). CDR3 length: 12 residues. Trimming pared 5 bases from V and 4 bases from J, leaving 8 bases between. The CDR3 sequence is CASSTGITEAFF. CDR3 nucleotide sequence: TGTGCCAGCAGTACAGGGATCACTGAAGCTTTCTTT.

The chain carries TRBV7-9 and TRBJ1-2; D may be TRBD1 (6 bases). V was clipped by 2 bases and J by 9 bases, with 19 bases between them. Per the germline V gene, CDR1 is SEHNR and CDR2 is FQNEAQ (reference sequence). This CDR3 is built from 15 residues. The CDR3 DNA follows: TGTGCCAGCAGCTTAAGGGCAGGGGAGTTAGGTCGCTACACCTTC. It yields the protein CASSLRAGELGRYTF. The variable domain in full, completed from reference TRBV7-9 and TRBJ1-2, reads DTGVSQNPRHKITKRGQNVTFRCDPISEHNRLYWYRQTLGQGPEFLTYFQNEAQLEKSRLLSDRFSAERPKGSFSTLEIQRTEQGDSAMYLCASSLRAGELGRYTFGSGTRLTVV.

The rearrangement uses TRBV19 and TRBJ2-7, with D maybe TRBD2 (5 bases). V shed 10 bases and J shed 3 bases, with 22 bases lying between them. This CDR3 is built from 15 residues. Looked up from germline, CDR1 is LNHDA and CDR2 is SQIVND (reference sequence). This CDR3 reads CATQWVIGEGYEQYF. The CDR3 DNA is TGTGCCACCCAGTGGGTGATCGGGGAAGGCTACGAGCAGTACTTC.

CDR3 in DNA: TGTGCCTGGTCAAGGGACCGGACTATCGGCTACACCTTC. Its translation is CAWSRDRTIGYTF. The chain couples TRBV30 to TRBJ1-2, with D maybe TRBD1 (5 bases). This CDR3 is built from 13 residues. Germline V CDR1 and CDR2: GTSNPN, SVGIG (reference sequence). With 5 bases removed from V and 8 bases from J, the gap between germline ends came to 18 bases.

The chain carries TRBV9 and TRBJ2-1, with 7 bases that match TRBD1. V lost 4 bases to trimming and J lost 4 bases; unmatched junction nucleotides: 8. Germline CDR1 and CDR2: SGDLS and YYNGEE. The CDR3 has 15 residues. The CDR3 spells CASSPDGTAYNEQFF. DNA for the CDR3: TGTGCCAGCAGCCCCGACGGGACAGCGTACAATGAGCAGTTCTTC.

CDR3 in amino acids: CATSDLSSDQPQHF. CDR3 nucleotide sequence: TGTGCCACCAGTGATTTATCGAGCGATCAGCCCCAGCATTTT. J is TRBJ1-5 and V is TRBV24-1; no clear D gene. The CDR3 loop spans 14 amino acids. CDR1 and CDR2 from the germline V gene are KGHDR and SFDVKD. Trimming took 1 base from V and 5 from J, leaving 8 bases between them.

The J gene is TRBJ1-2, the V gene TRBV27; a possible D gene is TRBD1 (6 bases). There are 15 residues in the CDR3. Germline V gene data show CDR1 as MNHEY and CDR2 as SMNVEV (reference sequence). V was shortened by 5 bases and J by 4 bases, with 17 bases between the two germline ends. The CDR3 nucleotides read TGTGCCAGCAGTCCCTCCCTAGGGGGTACCTATGGCTACACCTTC. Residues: CASSPSLGGTYGYTF.

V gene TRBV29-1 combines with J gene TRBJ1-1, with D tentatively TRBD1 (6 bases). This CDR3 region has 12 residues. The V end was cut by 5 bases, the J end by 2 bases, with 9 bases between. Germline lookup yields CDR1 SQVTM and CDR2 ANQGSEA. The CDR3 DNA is TGCAGCGTTTCGGACAGTAACACTGAAGCTTTCTTT. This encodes CSVSDSNTEAFF.

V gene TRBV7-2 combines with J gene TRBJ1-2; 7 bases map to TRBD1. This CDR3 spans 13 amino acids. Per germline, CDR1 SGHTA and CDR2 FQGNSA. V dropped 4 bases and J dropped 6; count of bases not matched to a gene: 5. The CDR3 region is CASSSRQGDGYTF. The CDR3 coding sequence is TGTGCCAGCAGCTCACGACAGGGTGATGGCTACACCTTC.

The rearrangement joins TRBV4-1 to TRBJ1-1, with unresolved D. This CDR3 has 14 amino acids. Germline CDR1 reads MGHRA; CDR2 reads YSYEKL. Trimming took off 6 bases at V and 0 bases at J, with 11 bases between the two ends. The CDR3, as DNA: TGCGCCAGCAGGTATACAGCCATGAACACTGAAGCTTTCTTT. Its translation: CASRYTAMNTEAFF.

CDR3 region: CASIQGGKLFF. In nucleotides, the CDR3 is TGTGCCAGCATCCAGGGGGGAAAACTGTTTTTT. V gene TRBV12-3 or TRBV12-4 combines with J gene TRBJ1-4; 7 bases are a match to TRBD1. This CDR3 is 11 amino acids long. V shed 7 bases and J 10 bases; nucleotides not matched to a gene: 3.

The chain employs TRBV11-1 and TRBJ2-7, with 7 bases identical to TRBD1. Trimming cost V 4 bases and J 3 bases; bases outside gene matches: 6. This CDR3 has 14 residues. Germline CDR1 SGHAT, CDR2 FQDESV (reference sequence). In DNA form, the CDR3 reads TGTGCCAGCAGCTACCGGACAGGCTTCTACGAGCAGTACTTC. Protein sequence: CASSYRTGFYEQYF.

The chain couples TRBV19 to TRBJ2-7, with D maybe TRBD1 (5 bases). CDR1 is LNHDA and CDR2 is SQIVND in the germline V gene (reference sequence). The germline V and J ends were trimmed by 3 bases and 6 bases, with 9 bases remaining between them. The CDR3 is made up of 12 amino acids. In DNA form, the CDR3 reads TGTGCCAGTAGTATCCCAGGGCCCGAGCAGTACTTC. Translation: CASSIPGPEQYF.

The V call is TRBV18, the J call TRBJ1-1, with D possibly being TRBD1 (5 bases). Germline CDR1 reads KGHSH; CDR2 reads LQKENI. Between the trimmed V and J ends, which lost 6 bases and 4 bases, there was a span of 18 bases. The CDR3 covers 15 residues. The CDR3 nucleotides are TGTGCCAGCTCCCCGGACAATGGCGTGTTCACTGAAGCTTTCTTT. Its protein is CASSPDNGVFTEAFF.

DNA for the CDR3: TGTGCCAGTAGCCGTACAGTATCTAGCACAGATACGCAGTATTTT. It specifies CASSRTVSSTDTQYF. This rearrangement joins TRBV19 to TRBJ2-3; D gene ambiguous. This CDR3 comprises 15 residues. V was shortened by 6 bases and J by 0 bases, with 13 bases between the two germline ends. Germline V gene data show CDR1 as LNHDA and CDR2 as SQIVND (reference sequence).

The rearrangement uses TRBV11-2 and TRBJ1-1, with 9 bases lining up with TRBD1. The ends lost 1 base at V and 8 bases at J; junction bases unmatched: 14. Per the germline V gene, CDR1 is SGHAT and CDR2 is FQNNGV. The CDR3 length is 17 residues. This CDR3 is CASSLGVTQGARGEAFF. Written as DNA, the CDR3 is TGTGCCAGCAGCTTAGGGGTAACACAGGGGGCGCGGGGAGAAGCTTTCTTT.

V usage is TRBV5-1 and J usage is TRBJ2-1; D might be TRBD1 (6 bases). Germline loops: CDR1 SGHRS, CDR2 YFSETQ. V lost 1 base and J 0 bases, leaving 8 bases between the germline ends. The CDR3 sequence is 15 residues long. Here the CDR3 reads CASSLTGSSYNEQFF. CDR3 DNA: TGCGCCAGCAGCTTGACAGGGAGCTCCTACAATGAGCAGTTCTTC.

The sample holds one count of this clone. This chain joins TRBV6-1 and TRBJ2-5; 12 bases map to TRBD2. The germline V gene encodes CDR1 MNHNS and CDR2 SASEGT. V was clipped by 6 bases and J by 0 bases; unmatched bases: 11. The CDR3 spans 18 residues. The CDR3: CASRETSGGSPHQETQYF. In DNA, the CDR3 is TGTGCCAGCAGGGAAACTAGCGGGGGGTCTCCTCACCAAGAGACCCAGTACTTC.

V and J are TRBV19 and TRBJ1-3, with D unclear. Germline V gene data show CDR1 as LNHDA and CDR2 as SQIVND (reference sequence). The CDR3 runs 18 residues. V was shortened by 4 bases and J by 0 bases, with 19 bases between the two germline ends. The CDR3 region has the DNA TGTGCCAGTAGTACAACCCCGGGAAAAGCTTTCTCTGGAAACACCATATATTTT. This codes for CASSTTPGKAFSGNTIYF. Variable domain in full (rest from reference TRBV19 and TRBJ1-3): DGGITQSPKYLFRKEGQNVTLSCEQNLNHDAMYWYRQDPGQGLRLIYYSQIVNDFQKGDIAEGYSVSREKKESFPLTVTSAQKNPTAFYLCASSTTPGKAFSGNTIYFGEGSWLTVV.

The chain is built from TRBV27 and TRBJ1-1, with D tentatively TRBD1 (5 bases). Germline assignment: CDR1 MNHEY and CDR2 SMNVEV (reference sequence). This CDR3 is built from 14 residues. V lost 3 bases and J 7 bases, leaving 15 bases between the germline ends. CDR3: CASSFLGGEGEAFF. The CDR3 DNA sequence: TGTGCCAGCAGTTTCCTTGGGGGGGAGGGTGAAGCTTTCTTT.

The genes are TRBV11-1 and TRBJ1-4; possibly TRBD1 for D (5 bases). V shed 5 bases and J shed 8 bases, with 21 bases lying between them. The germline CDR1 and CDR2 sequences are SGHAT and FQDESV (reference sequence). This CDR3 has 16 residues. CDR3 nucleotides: TGTGCCAGCAGCCACGGGTTTGGGGACTCGTACGAAAAACTGTTTTTT. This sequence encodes CASSHGFGDSYEKLFF. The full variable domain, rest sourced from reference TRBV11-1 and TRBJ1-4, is EAEVAQSPRYKITEKSQAVAFWCDPISGHATLYWYRQILGQGPELLVQFQDESVVDDSQLPKDRFSAERLKGVDSTLKIQPAELGDSAMYLCASSHGFGDSYEKLFFGSGTQLSVL.

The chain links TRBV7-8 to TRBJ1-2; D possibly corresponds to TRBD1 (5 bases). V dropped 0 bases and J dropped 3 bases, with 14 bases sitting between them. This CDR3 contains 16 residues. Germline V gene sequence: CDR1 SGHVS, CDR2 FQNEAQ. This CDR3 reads CASSLARDFRHYGYTF. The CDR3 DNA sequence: TGTGCCAGCAGCTTAGCACGGGACTTTAGGCACTATGGCTACACCTTC. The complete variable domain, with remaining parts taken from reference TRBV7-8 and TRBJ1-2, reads GAGVSQSPRYKVAKRGQDVALRCDPISGHVSLFWYQQALGQGPEFLTYFQNEAQLDKSGLPSDRFFAERPEGSVSTLKIQRTQQEDSAVYLCASSLARDFRHYGYTFGSGTRLTVV.